The TCR beta chain described here comes from a study of cytomegalovirus exposure and HLA in healthy donors. The study's findings and limits: Some 16,000 TCR beta sequences were associated with HLA alleles at 0.05 false discovery rate in a later analysis.

Trimming at V came to 2 bases and at J to 6 bases, leaving 14 bases not matched to a gene. The CDR3 loop spans 18 amino acids. As concerns this clone: Its antigen remains unidentified.

This PCR relied on a set of 60 Vbeta primers and 13 Jbeta primers. Measured with immunoSEQ multiplex PCR; TCRdb has only the in-frame clones, and not every one. The repertoire holds around 130,000 clones, about 84% seen once, with about 1.2% in the top ten. The V call is TRBV23-1, the J call TRBJ1-5; TRBD1 aligns across 9 bases. TRBV23-1 is reported as an ORF; its role is uncertain. The sequence was obtained from a boy between 5 and 17 years old in good health and CMV-seronegative. Source material: PBMCs. The CDR3 region is CASSQIGGGQGVGQPQHF. The CDR3 DNA reads TGCGCCAGCAGTCAAATCGGCGGGGGACAGGGAGTTGGTCAGCCCCAGCATTTT.